These 6 T cell receptor beta chains share one sample of origin, sequenced in a study of blood T cells in healthy people across ages. Next came a second PCR, run for roughly 6 to 11 cycles, which used a sample-barcoded 5' primer along with a J-beta primer mix. Via MiXCR, TCRdb re-called the 5' RACE reads, giving one row per CDR3 protein. Of 1.5 million or so distinct CDR3 sequences listed, approximately 43% were seen once; the top ten hold 4%. The sample consisted of blood. The receptors derive from a woman under 30 in good health.

J is TRBJ2-1 and V is TRBV11-2; TRBD1 matches 8 bases. V shed 4 bases, J shed 3 bases, and the junction held 11 bases outside the gene matches. CDR1 is SGHAT and CDR2 is FQNNGV in the germline V gene. CDR3 length equals 17 residues. The CDR3: CASSSGQGRVVYNEQFF. In DNA, the CDR3 is TGTGCCAGCAGCTCCGGACAGGGTAGAGTTGTCTACAATGAGCAGTTCTTC.

This clonotype was detected only a few times. The chain recombines TRBV5-1 with TRBJ2-1; D gene ambiguous. Germline V gives CDR1 SGHRS, CDR2 YFSETQ. This CDR3 has 13 amino acids. V lost 3 bases and J 5 bases, leaving 9 bases between the germline ends. DNA of the CDR3: TGCGCCAGCAGCTATGTACTTAACAATGAGCAGTTCTTC. It codes for CASSYVLNNEQFF.

The rearrangement links TRBV4-1 to TRBJ2-4; 7 nucleotides agree with TRBD1. The last part of the DNA fits TRBJ2-7 better; the J call may be wrong. The CDR3 runs 15 residues. In germline, CDR1 is MGHRA, CDR2 YSYEKL. The CDR3 loop reads CASSQAKGGKNEQYF. CDR3 nucleotides: TGCGCCAGCAGCCAAGCGAAAGGGGGCAAGAACGAGCAGTACTTC.

The sample holds a few counts of this clonotype. The genes are TRBV24-1 and TRBJ2-1; a weak D match, TRBD2 (6 bases). From germline, CDR1 is KGHDR and CDR2 SFDVKD. The CDR3 runs to 11 residues. Trimming pared 7 bases from V and 11 bases from J, leaving 11 bases between. The CDR3 DNA is TGTGCCACCAGCGGGGGAATAAAGCAGTTCTTC. Protein product: CATSGGIKQFF.

The chain links TRBV27 to TRBJ2-3; 9 positions match TRBD2. The V gene end was trimmed by 4 bases and the J gene end by 6 bases; junction bases not matched to a gene: 8. CDR1 and CDR2 from the germline V gene are MNHEY and SMNVEV (reference sequence). This CDR3 has 15 amino acids. CDR3 sequence (DNA): TGTGCCAGCAGTTCATACGCGGGAGGGTTGGATACGCAGTATTTT. Residues: CASSSYAGGLDTQYF.

This sequence joins TRBV2 and TRBJ1-1, with TRBD1 matching over 8 bases. V was pared by 2 bases and J by 3 bases, with 8 bases of the junction left unmatched. The CDR3 is 16 residues long. Germline V gives CDR1 SNHLY, CDR2 FYNNEI. CDR3 loop: CASSELDRERDTEAFF. The CDR3 coding sequence is TGTGCCAGCAGTGAACTGGACAGGGAACGGGACACTGAAGCTTTCTTT. The variable domain in full, with the rest retrieved from reference TRBV2 and TRBJ1-1, is EPEVTQTPSHQVTQMGQEVILRCVPISNHLYFYWYRQILGQKVEFLVSFYNNEISEKSEIFDDQFSVERPDGSNFTLKIRSTKLEDSAMYFCASSELDRERDTEAFFGQGTRLTVV.